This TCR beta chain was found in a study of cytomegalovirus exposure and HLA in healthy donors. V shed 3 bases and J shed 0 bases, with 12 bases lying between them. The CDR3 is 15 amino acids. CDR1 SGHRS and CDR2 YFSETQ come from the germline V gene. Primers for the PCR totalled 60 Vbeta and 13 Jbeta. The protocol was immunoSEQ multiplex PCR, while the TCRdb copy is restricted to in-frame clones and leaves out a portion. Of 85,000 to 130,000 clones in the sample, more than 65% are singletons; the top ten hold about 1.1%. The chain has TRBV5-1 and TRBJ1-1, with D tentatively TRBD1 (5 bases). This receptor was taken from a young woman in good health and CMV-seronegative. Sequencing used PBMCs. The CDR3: CASSSKQELNTEAFF. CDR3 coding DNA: TGCGCCAGCAGCTCGAAACAGGAACTGAACACTGAAGCTTTCTTT.